A selection of T cell receptor beta chains follows, all from one sample in a study of T cells after yellow fever vaccination. TCRdb called the 5' RACE reads again in MiXCR, with one record for every CDR3 protein. The sample has some 670,000 distinct CDR3 sequences; 10% to 15% are singletons. The sequences come from PBMCs, collected on the day of the yellow fever booster vaccination. The origin of the receptors is a man aged 25-45 years who received the YFV17D yellow fever vaccine. The CDR3 runs from the conserved cysteine through the conserved F or W. The order of the fields is CDR3 protein, CDR3 DNA, D gene, V gene, clone size, J gene. The D gene is left open where the match is weak. Rows may omit the clone size; those that give it use once, few, many or a size class.

CDR3aa: CASSPWGEINTGELFF
CDR3nt: TGTGCCAGCAGCCCCTGGGGGGAGATCAACACCGGGGAGCTGTTTTTT
d_gene: -
v_gene: TRBV7-3
abundance: few
j_gene: TRBJ2-2

CDR3aa: CASSEGTIYF
CDR3nt: TGTGCCAGCAGCGAAGGTACCATATATTTT
d_gene: -
v_gene: TRBV7-9
abundance: -
j_gene: TRBJ1-3

CDR3aa: CASSLGDYNEQFF
CDR3nt: TGTGCCAGCAGCTTAGGGGACTACAATGAGCAGTTCTTC
d_gene: -
v_gene: TRBV5-1
abundance: many
j_gene: TRBJ2-1

CDR3aa: CASSILDRGELFF
CDR3nt: TGTGCCAGTAGTATCTTGGACCGCGGGGAGCTGTTTTTT
d_gene: -
v_gene: TRBV19
abundance: -
j_gene: TRBJ2-2

CDR3aa: CASSEALGGTEAFF
CDR3nt: TGTGCCAGCAGTGAAGCGCTGGGGGGCACTGAAGCTTTCTTT
d_gene: -
v_gene: TRBV2
abundance: -
j_gene: TRBJ1-1

CDR3aa: CASNPGGGKTQYF
CDR3nt: TGCGCCAGCAACCCGGGGGGCGGGAAAACGCAGTATTTT
d_gene: -
v_gene: TRBV5-1
abundance: few
j_gene: TRBJ2-3

CDR3aa: CASSGGLAGAVTLSEQFF
CDR3nt: TGTGCCAGCAGTGGGGGACTAGCGGGAGCGGTCACCCTCAGTGAGCAGTTCTTC
d_gene: TRBD2
v_gene: TRBV6-1
abundance: few
j_gene: TRBJ2-1

CDR3aa: CSARGGGITDTQYF
CDR3nt: TGCAGTGCTAGAGGAGGCGGGATCACAGATACGCAGTATTTT
d_gene: -
v_gene: TRBV20-1
abundance: -
j_gene: TRBJ2-3

CDR3aa: CASMNRDTQYF
CDR3nt: TGTGCCAGCATGAACCGGGATACGCAGTATTTT
d_gene: -
v_gene: TRBV27
abundance: few
j_gene: TRBJ2-3

CDR3aa: CSGRRGTGHQETQYF
CDR3nt: TGCAGCGGAAGAAGGGGGACAGGACATCAAGAGACCCAGTACTTC
d_gene: TRBD1
v_gene: TRBV29-1
abundance: many
j_gene: TRBJ2-5

CDR3aa: CASSTTGTSGLETQYF
CDR3nt: TGTGCCAGTAGTACCACCGGGACTAGCGGGTTGGAGACCCAGTACTTC
d_gene: TRBD2
v_gene: TRBV19
abundance: few
j_gene: TRBJ2-5

CDR3aa: CASSKRDLMDYNEQFF
CDR3nt: TGTGCCAGCAGCAAAAGGGACCTAATGGACTACAATGAGCAGTTCTTC
d_gene: -
v_gene: TRBV7-9
abundance: -
j_gene: TRBJ2-1

CDR3aa: CASSVGVTNYEQYF
CDR3nt: TGTGCCAGCAGCGTAGGGGTGACTAACTACGAGCAGTACTTC
d_gene: -
v_gene: TRBV9
abundance: few
j_gene: TRBJ2-7

CDR3aa: CASSAVFDRGFGYTF
CDR3nt: TGTGCCAGCAGCGCAGTGTTCGACAGGGGGTTTGGCTACACCTTC
d_gene: TRBD1
v_gene: TRBV11-1
abundance: -
j_gene: TRBJ1-2

CDR3aa: CSVRAGTVNTEAFF
CDR3nt: TGCAGCGTTCGGGCGGGAACGGTGAACACTGAAGCTTTCTTT
d_gene: -
v_gene: TRBV29-1
abundance: many
j_gene: TRBJ1-1

CDR3aa: CASSFPPNTEAFF
CDR3nt: TGTGCCAGCAGCTTCCCCCCGAACACTGAAGCTTTCTTT
d_gene: -
v_gene: TRBV5-4
abundance: -
j_gene: TRBJ1-1

CDR3aa: CASHIGGWGNQPQHF
CDR3nt: TGTGCCAGCCATATAGGGGGTTGGGGCAATCAGCCCCAGCATTTT
d_gene: -
v_gene: TRBV28
abundance: few
j_gene: TRBJ1-5

CDR3aa: CAITRGTDSYEQYF
CDR3nt: TGTGCCATCACTCGGGGGACAGACTCCTACGAGCAGTACTTC
d_gene: -
v_gene: TRBV10-3
abundance: -
j_gene: TRBJ2-7

CDR3aa: CASNKVARRNEKLFF
CDR3nt: TGTGCCAGCAATAAAGTTGCCAGGCGTAATGAAAAACTGTTTTTT
d_gene: -
v_gene: TRBV2
abundance: few
j_gene: TRBJ1-4

CDR3aa: CATSSTGDGYTF
CDR3nt: TGTGCCACCAGCAGCACAGGGGATGGCTACACCTTC
d_gene: TRBD1
v_gene: TRBV15
abundance: -
j_gene: TRBJ1-2

CDR3aa: CASSDTSGSDEQYF
CDR3nt: TGTGCCAGCTCGGACACTAGCGGGAGTGACGAGCAGTACTTC
d_gene: TRBD2
v_gene: TRBV18
abundance: many
j_gene: TRBJ2-7

CDR3aa: CASRGVSTDTQYF
CDR3nt: TGTGCCAGCAGAGGGGTTAGCACAGATACGCAGTATTTT
d_gene: -
v_gene: TRBV7-2
abundance: -
j_gene: TRBJ2-3

CDR3aa: CASSPDRDIEETQYF
CDR3nt: TGCGCCAGCAGCCCGGATCGGGACATAGAAGAGACCCAGTACTTC
d_gene: -
v_gene: TRBV4-1
abundance: -
j_gene: TRBJ2-5

CDR3aa: CASSSLEETQYF
CDR3nt: TGTGCCAGCAGCTCACTGGAGGAGACCCAGTACTTC
d_gene: -
v_gene: TRBV7-9
abundance: many
j_gene: TRBJ2-5

CDR3aa: CASSPGDRGLQETQYF
CDR3nt: TGTGCCAGCAGCCCCGGGGACAGGGGCCTGCAAGAGACCCAGTACTTC
d_gene: TRBD1
v_gene: TRBV7-9
abundance: -
j_gene: TRBJ2-5

CDR3aa: CSVGRTSGSEQYF
CDR3nt: TGCAGCGTTGGAAGGACTAGCGGGAGCGAGCAGTACTTC
d_gene: TRBD2
v_gene: TRBV29-1
abundance: few
j_gene: TRBJ2-7

CDR3aa: CAISEGLAGVLSQETQYF
CDR3nt: TGTGCCATCAGTGAGGGTCTAGCGGGAGTTTTATCCCAAGAGACCCAGTACTTC
d_gene: TRBD2
v_gene: TRBV10-3
abundance: -
j_gene: TRBJ2-5

CDR3aa: CASSLPPGQFYNEQFF
CDR3nt: TGTGCCAGCAGTTTGCCGCCGGGACAGTTCTACAATGAGCAGTTCTTC
d_gene: TRBD1
v_gene: TRBV12-3/TRBV12-4
abundance: few
j_gene: TRBJ2-1

CDR3aa: CCARGRGGSSYNEQFF
CDR3nt: TGCTGTGCTAGAGGGCGGGGCGGAAGCTCCTACAATGAGCAGTTCTTC
d_gene: -
v_gene: TRBV20-1
abundance: -
j_gene: TRBJ2-1